This TCR beta chain was observed in a study of CD8+ T cells in alopecia areata. Study results and limitations: The study found TCR sharing across patients less clear than in mice, possibly for HLA reasons. Across lesional scalp, and particularly alopecia totalis/universalis, clonality surpassed that of normal scalp.

Remarks on this clone: Its antigen is as yet unknown.

Per the germline V gene, CDR1 is SNHLY and CDR2 is FYNNEI. The CDR3 contains 15 residues. V gave up 0 bases and J gave up 6 bases; unmatched junction bases: 7. In each case, RNA was isolated and then reverse transcribed into cDNA as the sequencing template. Generated by immunoSEQ multiplex PCR, the TCRdb table keeps only in-frame clones and is missing some. The sample includes about 200,000 clones, 56% of them seen just once. PBMC-derived CD4+ and CD8+ T cells were sorted. The receptor was isolated from a human donor in good health. The chain recombines TRBV2 with TRBJ2-7, with 8 bases that match TRBD1. Material for sequencing was CD8+ T cells sorted from blood. CDR3 in DNA: TGTGCCAGCAGTGAAGCGCTGGACAGGGAGTTCGAGCAGTACTTC. Amino acids: CASSEALDREFEQYF. The full variable domain, its missing parts supplied by reference TRBV2 and TRBJ2-7, is EPEVTQTPSHQVTQMGQEVILRCVPISNHLYFYWYRQILGQKVEFLVSFYNNEISEKSEIFDDQFSVERPDGSNFTLKIRSTKLEDSAMYFCASSEALDREFEQYFGPGTRLTVT.